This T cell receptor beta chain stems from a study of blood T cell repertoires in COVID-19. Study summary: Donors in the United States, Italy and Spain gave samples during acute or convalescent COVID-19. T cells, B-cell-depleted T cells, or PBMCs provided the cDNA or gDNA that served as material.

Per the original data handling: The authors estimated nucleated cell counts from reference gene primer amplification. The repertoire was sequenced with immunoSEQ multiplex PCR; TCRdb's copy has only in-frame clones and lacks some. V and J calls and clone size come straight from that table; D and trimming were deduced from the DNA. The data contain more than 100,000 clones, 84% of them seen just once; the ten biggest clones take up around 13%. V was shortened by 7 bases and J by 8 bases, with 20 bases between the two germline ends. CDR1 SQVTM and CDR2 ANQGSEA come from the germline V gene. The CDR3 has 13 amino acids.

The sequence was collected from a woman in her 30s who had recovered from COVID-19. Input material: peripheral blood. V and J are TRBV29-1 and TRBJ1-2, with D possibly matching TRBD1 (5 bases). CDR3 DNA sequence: TGCAGCGCCGAGCGGGGGGGTGGAGGCGGCTACACCTTC. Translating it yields CSAERGGGGGYTF.